This T cell receptor (beta chain) was found in a study of tissue T cells after allogeneic stem cell transplantation. Documented time point: mouse harvest day 14 after allogeneic transplant. Each mouse received 10^7 T-cell-depleted marrow cells plus 10^6 splenic CD5+ T cells by tail vein. B6 (H2b) cells into BALB/c (H2d) mice; tissues taken at day 7 or 14. Sequencing was performed with immunoSEQ multiplex PCR; in TCRdb, only in-frame clones are kept and a portion is missing. The data show about 3,000 clones, roughly 40% seen once. V lost 6 bases and J lost 7; bases outside the gene matches: 7. This CDR3 has 13 residues. Germline V lookup: CDR1 SGHSA, CDR2 FRNQAP. This clone has only a few counts. The listed genes are named as in mouse. The read ends 1 residue early relative to the CDR3; the germline J gene fills the gap.

Sequencing was carried out using gut tissue. This clonotype was obtained from a female BALB/c mouse given C57BL/6 T cells with graft-versus-host disease after an allogeneic hematopoietic cell transplant. The chain employs TRBV16 and TRBJ2-7; TRBD1 matches 9 bases. The part of the CDR3 DNA that was read is TGTGCAAGCAGGCCCGGGACAGGGAGAGAACAGTAC. Translated: CASRPGTGREQY. From start to end, the CDR3 is CASRPGTGREQYF.